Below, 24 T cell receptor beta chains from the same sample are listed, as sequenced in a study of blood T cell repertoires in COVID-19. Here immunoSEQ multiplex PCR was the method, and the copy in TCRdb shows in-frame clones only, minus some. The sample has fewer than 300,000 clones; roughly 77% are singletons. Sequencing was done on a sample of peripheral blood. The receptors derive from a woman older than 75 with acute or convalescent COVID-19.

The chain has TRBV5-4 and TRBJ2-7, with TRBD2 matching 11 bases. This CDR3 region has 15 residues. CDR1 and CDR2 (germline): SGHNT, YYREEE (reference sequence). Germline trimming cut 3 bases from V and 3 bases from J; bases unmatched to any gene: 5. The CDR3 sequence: CASSSPTSGVYEQYF. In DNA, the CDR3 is TGTGCCAGCAGCTCGCCGACTAGCGGGGTCTACGAGCAGTACTTC.

The CDR3 loop reads CASSLGGGNTIYF. CDR3 nucleotides: TGTGCCAGCAGTTTAGGGGGTGGAAACACCATATATTTT. This sequence joins TRBV6-7 and TRBJ1-3; a possible D gene is TRBD1 (6 bases). TRBV6-7 carries the ORF label, with uncertain function. Trimming took 4 bases from V and 3 from J, leaving 7 bases between them. The CDR3 is 13 amino acids.

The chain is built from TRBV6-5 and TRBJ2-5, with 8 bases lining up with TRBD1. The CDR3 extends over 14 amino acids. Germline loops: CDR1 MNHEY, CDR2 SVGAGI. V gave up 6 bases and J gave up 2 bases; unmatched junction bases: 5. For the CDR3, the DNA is TGTGCCAGCAGGGTGACAGGGGTTCAAGAGACCCAGTACTTC. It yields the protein CASRVTGVQETQYF.

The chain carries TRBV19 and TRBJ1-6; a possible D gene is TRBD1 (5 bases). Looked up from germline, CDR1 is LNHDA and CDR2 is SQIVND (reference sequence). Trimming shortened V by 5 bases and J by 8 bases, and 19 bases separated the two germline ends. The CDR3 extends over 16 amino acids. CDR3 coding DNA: TGTGCCAGTAGTCTCCGTAGCCAAGTAGGGGATTCACCCCTCCACTTT. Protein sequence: CASSLRSQVGDSPLHF.

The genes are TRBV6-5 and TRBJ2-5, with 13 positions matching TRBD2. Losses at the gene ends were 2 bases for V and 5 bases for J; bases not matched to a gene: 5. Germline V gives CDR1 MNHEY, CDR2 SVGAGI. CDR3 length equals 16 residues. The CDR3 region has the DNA TGTGCCAGCAGTTACCCGACTAGCGGGGGGACGGAGACCCAGTACTTC. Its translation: CASSYPTSGGTETQYF.

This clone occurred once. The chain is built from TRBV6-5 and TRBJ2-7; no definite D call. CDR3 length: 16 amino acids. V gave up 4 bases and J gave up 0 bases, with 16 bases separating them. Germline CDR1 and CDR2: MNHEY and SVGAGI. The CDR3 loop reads CASSFRYGPTSYEQYF. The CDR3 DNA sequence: TGTGCCAGCAGTTTCCGCTATGGGCCTACCTCCTACGAGCAGTACTTC.

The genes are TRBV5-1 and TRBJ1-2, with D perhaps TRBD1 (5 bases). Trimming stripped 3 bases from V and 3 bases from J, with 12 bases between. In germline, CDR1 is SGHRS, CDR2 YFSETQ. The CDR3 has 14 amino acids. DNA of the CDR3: TGCGCCAGCAGCTCCTCCCCGGGGGACTATGGCTACACCTTC. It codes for CASSSSPGDYGYTF.

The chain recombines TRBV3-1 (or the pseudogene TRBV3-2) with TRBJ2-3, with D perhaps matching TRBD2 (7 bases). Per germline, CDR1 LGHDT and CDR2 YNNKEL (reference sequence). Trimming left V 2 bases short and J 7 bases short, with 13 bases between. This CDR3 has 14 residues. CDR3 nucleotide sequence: TGTGCCAGCAGCCAAAGGGGGGGGCTAAATACGCAGTATTTT. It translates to CASSQRGGLNTQYF.

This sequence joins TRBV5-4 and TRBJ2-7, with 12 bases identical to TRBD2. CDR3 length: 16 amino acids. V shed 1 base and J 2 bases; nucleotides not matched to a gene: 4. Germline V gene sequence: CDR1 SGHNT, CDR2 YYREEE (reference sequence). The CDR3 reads CASSLSGLAGTYEQYF. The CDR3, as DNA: TGTGCCAGCAGCTTGTCGGGACTAGCGGGCACCTACGAGCAGTACTTC.

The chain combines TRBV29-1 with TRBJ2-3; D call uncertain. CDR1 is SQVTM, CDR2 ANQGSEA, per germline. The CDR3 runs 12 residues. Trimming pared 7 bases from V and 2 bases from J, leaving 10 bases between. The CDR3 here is CSAEELTDTQYF. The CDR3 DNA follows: TGCAGCGCTGAGGAGCTCACAGATACGCAGTATTTT.

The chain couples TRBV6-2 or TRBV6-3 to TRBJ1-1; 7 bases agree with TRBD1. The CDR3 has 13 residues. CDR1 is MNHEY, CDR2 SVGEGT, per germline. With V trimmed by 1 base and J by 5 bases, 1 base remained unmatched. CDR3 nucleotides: TGTGCCAGCAGTTACTACAGGGGAACTGAAGCTTTCTTT. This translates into CASSYYRGTEAFF.

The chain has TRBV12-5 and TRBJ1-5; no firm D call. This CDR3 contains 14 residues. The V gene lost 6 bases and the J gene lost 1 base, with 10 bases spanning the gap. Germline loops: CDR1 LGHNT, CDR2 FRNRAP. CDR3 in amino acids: CASGKGGSNQPQHF. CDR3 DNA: TGTGCTAGTGGCAAAGGAGGGAGCAATCAGCCCCAGCATTTT.

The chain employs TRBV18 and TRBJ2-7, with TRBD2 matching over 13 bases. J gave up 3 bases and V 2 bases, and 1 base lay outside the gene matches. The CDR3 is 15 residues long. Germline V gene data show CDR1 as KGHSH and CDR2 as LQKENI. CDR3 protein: CASSPGTSGNYEQYF. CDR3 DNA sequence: TGTGCCAGCTCACCAGGGACTAGCGGGAACTACGAGCAGTACTTC.

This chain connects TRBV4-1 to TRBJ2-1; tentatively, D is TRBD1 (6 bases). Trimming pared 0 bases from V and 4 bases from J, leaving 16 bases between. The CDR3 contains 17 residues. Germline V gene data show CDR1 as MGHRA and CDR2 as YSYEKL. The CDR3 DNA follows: TGCGCCAGCAGCCAAGATAGCCTCCGGGACACATACAATGAGCAGTTCTTC. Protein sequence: CASSQDSLRDTYNEQFF.

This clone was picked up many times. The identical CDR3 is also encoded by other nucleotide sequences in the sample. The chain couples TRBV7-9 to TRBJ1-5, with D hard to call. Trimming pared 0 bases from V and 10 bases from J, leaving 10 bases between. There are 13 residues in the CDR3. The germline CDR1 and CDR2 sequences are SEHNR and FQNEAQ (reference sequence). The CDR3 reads CASSLAPRGPQHF. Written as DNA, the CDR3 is TGTGCCAGCAGCTTAGCCCCTAGAGGACCCCAGCATTTT.

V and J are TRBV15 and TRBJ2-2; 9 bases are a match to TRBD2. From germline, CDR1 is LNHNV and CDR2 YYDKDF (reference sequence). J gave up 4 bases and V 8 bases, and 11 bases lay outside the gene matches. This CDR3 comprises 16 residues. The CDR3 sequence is CATPKSGGSGTGELFF. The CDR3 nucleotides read TGTGCCACCCCTAAAAGCGGGGGGTCGGGCACCGGGGAGCTGTTTTTT. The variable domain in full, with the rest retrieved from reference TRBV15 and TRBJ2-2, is DAMVIQNPRYQVTQFGKPVTLSCSQTLNHNVMYWYQQKSSQAPKLLFHYYDKDFNNEADTPDNFQSRRPNTSFCFLDIRSPGLGDTAMYLCATPKSGGSGTGELFFGEGSRLTVL.

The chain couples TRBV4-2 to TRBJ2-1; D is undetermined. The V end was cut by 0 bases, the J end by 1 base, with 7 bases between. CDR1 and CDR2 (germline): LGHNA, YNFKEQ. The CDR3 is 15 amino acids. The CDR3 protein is CASSQDQRSYNEQFF. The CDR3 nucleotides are TGTGCCAGCAGCCAAGATCAGCGATCCTACAATGAGCAGTTCTTC.

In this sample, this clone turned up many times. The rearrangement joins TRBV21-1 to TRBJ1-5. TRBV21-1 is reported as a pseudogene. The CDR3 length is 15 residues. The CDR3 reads CASTPRGGAGQPQHF. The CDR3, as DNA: TGTGCCAGCACTCCACGGGGGGGCGCGGGTCAGCCCCAGCATTTT.

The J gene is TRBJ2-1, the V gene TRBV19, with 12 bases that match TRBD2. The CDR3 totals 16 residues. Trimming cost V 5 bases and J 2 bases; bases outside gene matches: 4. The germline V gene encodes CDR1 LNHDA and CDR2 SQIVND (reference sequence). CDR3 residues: CASSASSGGAYNEQFF. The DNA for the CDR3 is TGTGCCAGTAGTGCATCTAGCGGGGGGGCCTACAATGAGCAGTTCTTC.

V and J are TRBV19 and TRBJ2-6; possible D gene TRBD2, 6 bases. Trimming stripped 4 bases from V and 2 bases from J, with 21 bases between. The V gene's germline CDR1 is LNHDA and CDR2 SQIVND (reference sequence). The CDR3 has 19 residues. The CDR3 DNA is TGTGCCAGTAGTACTGCGGGCCTGGGAGGACGAACTGGGGCCAACGTCCTGACTTTC. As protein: CASSTAGLGGRTGANVLTF.

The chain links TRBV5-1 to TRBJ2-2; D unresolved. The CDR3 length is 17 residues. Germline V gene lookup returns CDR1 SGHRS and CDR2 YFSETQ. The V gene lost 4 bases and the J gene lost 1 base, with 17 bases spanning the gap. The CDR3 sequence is CASSPNPYGVNTGELFF. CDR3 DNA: TGCGCCAGCAGCCCAAACCCCTACGGAGTGAACACCGGGGAGCTGTTTTTT.

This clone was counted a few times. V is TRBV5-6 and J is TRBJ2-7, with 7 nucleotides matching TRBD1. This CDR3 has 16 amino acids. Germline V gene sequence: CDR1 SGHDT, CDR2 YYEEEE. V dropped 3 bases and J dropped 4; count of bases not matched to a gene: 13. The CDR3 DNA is TGTGCCAGCAGCTCCCGGGACAGCGGTCGTTTTTACGAGCAGTACTTC. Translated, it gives CASSSRDSGRFYEQYF.

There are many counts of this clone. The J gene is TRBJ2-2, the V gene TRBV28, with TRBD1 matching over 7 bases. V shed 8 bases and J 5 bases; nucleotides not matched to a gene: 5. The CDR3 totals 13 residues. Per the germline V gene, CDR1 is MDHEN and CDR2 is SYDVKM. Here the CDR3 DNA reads TGTGCCAGCCGACAGGGTAGTACCGGGGAGCTGTTTTTT. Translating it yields CASRQGSTGELFF.

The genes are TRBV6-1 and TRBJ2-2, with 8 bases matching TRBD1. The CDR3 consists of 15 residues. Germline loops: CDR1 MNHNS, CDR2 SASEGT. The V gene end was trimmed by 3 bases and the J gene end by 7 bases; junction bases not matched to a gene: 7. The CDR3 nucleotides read TGTGCCAGCAGTGACAGGGGGCTCGGGGACGGGGAGCTGTTTTTT. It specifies CASSDRGLGDGELFF.